This entry features one T cell receptor beta chain sequence. The antigen is undetermined. Sequencing was performed with immunoSEQ multiplex PCR; in TCRdb, only in-frame clones are kept and a portion is missing. The profile shows 65,000 to 85,000 clones, roughly 90% of them singletons. The data originate from a study of Tregs in tolerant kidney transplant recipients. Study results and limitations: Activated donor B cell expansion appeared to reveal the most relevant donor-specific TCRbeta repertoire. This study did not directly address biological reproducibility. In tolerant patients, donor-specific Tregs outgrew total Tregs, suggesting antigen-driven expansion.

Mixed chimerism was transient after nonmyeloablative marrow transplants from related graft donors. CD4+CD25+CD127- Tregs, CD4+CD25- non-Tregs, CD4 and CD8 cells were sorted. With 1 base removed from V and 2 bases from J, the gap between germline ends came to 9 bases. Germline CDR1 and CDR2: LNHDA and SQIVND (reference sequence). The CDR3 covers 15 residues. This TCR came from a human patient who received a combined kidney and bone marrow transplant. Some of the T cells might come from the graft donor. The sequenced sample was CD4+ T cells from blood (PBMCs), obtained 24 months after the transplant. The chain joins TRBV19 to TRBJ2-1; the D gene is possibly TRBD2 (6 bases). CDR3 nucleotides: TGTGCCAGTAGTATAGTGCGGGGAGCCTACAATGAGCAGTTCTTC. Residues: CASSIVRGAYNEQFF.